The 12 T cell receptor beta chains below were found in one sample sequenced in a study of blood T cells in healthy people across ages. The authors ran a second PCR of 7 to 11 cycles using a sample-barcoded 5' primer and a J-beta primer mix. MiXCR, run by TCRdb on the 5' RACE reads, gives a single entry per CDR3 protein. The table lists more than 750,000 distinct CDR3 sequences, under 35% of them singletons. The same data also went into a second study, on T cells of mothers and their children.

The specimen was blood. The receptors were sampled from a woman aged 40 to 55 in good health.

This clonotype showed up many times. Written as DNA, the CDR3 is TGTGCCAGCAGCTTAGATTGGGCAGGGGGGTACAATGAGCAGTTCTTC. The encoded protein is CASSLDWAGGYNEQFF. The chain couples TRBV7-2 to TRBJ2-1; a weak D match, TRBD1 (7 bases). Between the trimmed V and J ends, which lost 1 base and 4 bases, there was a span of 14 bases. The germline gives CDR1 SGHTA, CDR2 FQGNSA. The CDR3 totals 16 residues.

The chain combines TRBV5-1 with TRBJ2-6; the D gene is possibly TRBD2 (6 bases). The CDR3 contains 17 residues. CDR1 is SGHRS, CDR2 YFSETQ, per germline. The ends were cut back, 4 bases at V and 2 bases at J, with 16 bases in the middle. The CDR3 region has the DNA TGCGCCAGCAGCGGGGCTTCTTGGGGGGCTGGGGCCAACGTCCTGACTTTC. Its protein is CASSGASWGAGANVLTF.

The sample holds many counts of this clonotype. A much larger clone differs by one base, so this may be a read error. The J gene is TRBJ2-7, the V gene TRBV11-2; TRBD1 is a possible D gene (5 bases). The CDR3 spans 13 residues. V lost 3 bases and J 5 bases, leaving 11 bases between the germline ends. Germline loops: CDR1 SGHAT, CDR2 FQNNGV. As DNA, the CDR3 is TGTGCCAGCAGCTTGAGGACAAGCGACGAGCAGTACTTC. The encoded protein is CASSLRTSDEQYF.

At least ten counts were recorded for this clonotype. V is TRBV11-2 and J is TRBJ1-4; D gene ambiguous. This CDR3 has 14 residues. With 3 bases removed from V and 3 bases from J, the gap between germline ends came to 8 bases. The germline V gene has CDR1 SGHAT and CDR2 FQNNGV. The DNA of the CDR3 is TGTGCCAGCAGCTTCCAGATTTCTAATGAAAAACTGTTTTTT. This sequence encodes CASSFQISNEKLFF.

The CDR3: CASSLAGLAETQYF. The CDR3 DNA sequence: TGCGCCAGCAGCTTGGCGGGACTAGCGGAGACCCAGTACTTC. The chain carries TRBV5-1 and TRBJ2-5; TRBD2 matches at 10 bases. The CDR3 contains 14 residues. Losses at the gene ends were 0 bases for V and 5 bases for J; bases not matched to a gene: 1. Germline V gene data show CDR1 as SGHRS and CDR2 as YFSETQ. The whole variable domain, filled in from reference TRBV5-1 and TRBJ2-5, reads KAGVTQTPRYLIKTRGQQVTLSCSPISGHRSVSWYQQTPGQGLQFLFEYFSETQRNKGNFPGRFSGRQFSNSRSEMNVSTLELGDSALYLCASSLAGLAETQYFGPGTRLLVL.

This clonotype was picked up many times. The chain recombines TRBV20-1 with TRBJ2-5, with 10 bases fitting TRBD2. The germline V gene encodes CDR1 DFQATT and CDR2 SNEGSKA (reference sequence). This CDR3 contains 14 residues. Losses at the gene ends were 3 bases for V and 2 bases for J; bases not matched to a gene: 3. As DNA, the CDR3 is TGCAGTGCTAGTAAGACTAGCGGGCAAGAGACCCAGTACTTC. This translates into CSASKTSGQETQYF.

The V call is TRBV20-1, the J call TRBJ2-7; D call uncertain. In germline, CDR1 is DFQATT, CDR2 SNEGSKA (reference sequence). CDR3 length equals 13 residues. Trimming removed 2 bases from V and 5 bases from J, with 13 bases in between. CDR3 sequence reads: CSARQTLRNEQYF. In nucleotides, the CDR3 is TGCAGTGCTAGACAGACCCTTCGGAACGAGCAGTACTTC.

This clonotype was seen ten or more times. This chain connects TRBV4-2 to TRBJ1-2; D gene uncertain. Germline V CDR1 and CDR2: LGHNA, YNFKEQ. The CDR3 has 12 residues. The V gene lost 2 bases and the J gene lost 8 bases, with 9 bases spanning the gap. CDR3 bases: TGTGCCAGCAGCCAATCCCTGGGGGGCTACACCTTC. It translates to CASSQSLGGYTF.

This clonotype was detected only a few times. This chain links TRBV3-1 with TRBJ2-5; no clear D. CDR3 length equals 12 residues. CDR1 and CDR2 from the germline V gene are LGHDT and YNNKEL (reference sequence). V gave up 1 base and J gave up 9 bases, with 9 bases separating them. The CDR3 DNA reads as TGTGCCAGCAGCCAAGGGGGTTGGGCCCAGTACTTC. Its translation is CASSQGGWAQYF.

Note on this clonotype: It may be a read error: a sequence one base away is much more abundant. The genes are TRBV29-1 and TRBJ2-7; either TRBD1 or TRBD2 may fit D (5 bases each). There are 13 residues in the CDR3. Trimming took off 4 bases at V and 6 bases at J, with 16 bases between the two ends. Germline V gene lookup returns CDR1 SQVTM and CDR2 ANQGSEA. In nucleotides, the CDR3 is TGCAGCGTTGGACTGGGGGAGTTCAGCGAGCAGTACTTC. It translates to CSVGLGEFSEQYF.

The table lists this clonotype with a few counts. The chain carries TRBV9 and TRBJ1-6, with D hard to call. In germline, CDR1 is SGDLS, CDR2 YYNGEE. V was trimmed by 0 bases and J by 9 bases, leaving 7 bases between them. The CDR3 has 13 amino acids. As DNA, the CDR3 is TGTGCCAGCAGCGTAGGATCCAGTTCACCCCTCCACTTT. Its translation: CASSVGSSSPLHF.

This clonotype came up a few times. A read error may be the cause here, since a much bigger clone is one base away. The chain uses TRBV7-2 and TRBJ2-5; D remains unclear. The J call may be in error: the DNA end matches TRBJ2-1 better. Germline V lookup: CDR1 SGHTA, CDR2 FQGNSA. The CDR3 extends over 14 amino acids. CDR3 loop: CASSLGTRQETQFF. Written as DNA, the CDR3 is TGTGCCAGCAGCTTAGGTACAAGGCAAGAGACCCAGTTCTTC.